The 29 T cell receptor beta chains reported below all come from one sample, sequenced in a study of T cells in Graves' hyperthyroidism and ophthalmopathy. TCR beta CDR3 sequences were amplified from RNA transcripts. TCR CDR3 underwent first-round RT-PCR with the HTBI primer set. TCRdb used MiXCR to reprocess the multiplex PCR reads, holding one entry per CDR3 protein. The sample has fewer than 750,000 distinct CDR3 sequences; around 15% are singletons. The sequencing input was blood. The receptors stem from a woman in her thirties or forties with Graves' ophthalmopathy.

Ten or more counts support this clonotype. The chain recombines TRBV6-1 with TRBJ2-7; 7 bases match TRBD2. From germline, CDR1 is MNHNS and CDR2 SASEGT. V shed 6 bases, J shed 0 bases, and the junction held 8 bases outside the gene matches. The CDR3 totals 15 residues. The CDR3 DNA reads TGTGCCAGCAGGGGATGGAGGACTAGCTCCTACGAGCAGTACTTC. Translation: CASRGWRTSSYEQYF.

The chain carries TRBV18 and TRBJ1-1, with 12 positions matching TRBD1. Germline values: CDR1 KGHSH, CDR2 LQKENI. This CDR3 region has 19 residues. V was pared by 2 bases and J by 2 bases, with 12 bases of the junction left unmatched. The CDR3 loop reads CASSPTYGTGGDSNTEAFF. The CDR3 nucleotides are TGTGCCAGCTCACCAACCTATGGGACAGGGGGCGATTCTAACACTGAAGCTTTCTTT.

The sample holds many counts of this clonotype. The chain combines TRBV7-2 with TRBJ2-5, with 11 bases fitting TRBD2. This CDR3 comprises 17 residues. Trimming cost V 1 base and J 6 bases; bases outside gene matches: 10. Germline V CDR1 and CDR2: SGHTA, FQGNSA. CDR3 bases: TGTGCCAGCAGCTTAGGGACATTAGCGGGAGGGACCCAGACCCAGTACTTC. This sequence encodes CASSLGTLAGGTQTQYF.

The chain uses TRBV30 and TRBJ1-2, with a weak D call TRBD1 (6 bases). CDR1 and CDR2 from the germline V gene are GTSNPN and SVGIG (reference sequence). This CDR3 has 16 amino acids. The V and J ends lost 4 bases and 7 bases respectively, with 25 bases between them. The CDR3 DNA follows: TGTGCCTGGAACCTAACCCCGGTGCAGGGGTCCGGTGGCTACACCTTC. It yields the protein CAWNLTPVQGSGGYTF.

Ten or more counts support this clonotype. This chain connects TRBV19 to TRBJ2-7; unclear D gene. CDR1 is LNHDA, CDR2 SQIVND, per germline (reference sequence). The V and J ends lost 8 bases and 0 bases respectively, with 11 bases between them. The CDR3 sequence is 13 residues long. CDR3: CASDDGSSYEQYF. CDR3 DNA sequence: TGTGCCAGTGACGACGGCAGCTCCTACGAGCAGTACTTC. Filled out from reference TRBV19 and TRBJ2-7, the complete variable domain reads DGGITQSPKYLFRKEGQNVTLSCEQNLNHDAMYWYRQDPGQGLRLIYYSQIVNDFQKGDIAEGYSVSREKKESFPLTVTSAQKNPTAFYLCASDDGSSYEQYFGPGTRLTVT.

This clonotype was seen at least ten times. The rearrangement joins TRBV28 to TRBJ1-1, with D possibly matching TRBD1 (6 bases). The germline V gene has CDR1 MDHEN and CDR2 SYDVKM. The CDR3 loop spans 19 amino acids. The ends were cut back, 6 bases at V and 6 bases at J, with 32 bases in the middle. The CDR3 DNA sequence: TGTGCCAGCAGCAATCCAATACTACAGGGCGGCGGGCGAGGTGCTGAAGCTTTCTTT. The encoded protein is CASSNPILQGGGRGAEAFF.

CDR3 nucleotide sequence: TGTGCCAGCAGTCGGACCGTAGCGGGAGGGCCCTACAATGAGCAGTTCTTC. It codes for CASSRTVAGGPYNEQFF. The chain recombines TRBV6-1 with TRBJ2-1; TRBD2 agrees at 11 bases. Per germline, CDR1 MNHNS and CDR2 SASEGT. This CDR3 is built from 17 residues. V was pared by 5 bases and J by 2 bases, with 8 bases of the junction left unmatched.

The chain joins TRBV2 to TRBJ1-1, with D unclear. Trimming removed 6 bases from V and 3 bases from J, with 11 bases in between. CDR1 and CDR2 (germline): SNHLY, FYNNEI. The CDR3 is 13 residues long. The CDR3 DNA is TGTGCCAGCAGGGGCATGTTGCACACTGAAGCTTTCTTT. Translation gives CASRGMLHTEAFF.

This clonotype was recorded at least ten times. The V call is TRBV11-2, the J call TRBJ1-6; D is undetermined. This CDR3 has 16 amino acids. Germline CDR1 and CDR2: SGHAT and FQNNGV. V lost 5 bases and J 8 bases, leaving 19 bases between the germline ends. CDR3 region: CASSPRLGSGDSPLHF. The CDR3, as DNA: TGTGCCAGCAGCCCCCGGTTGGGGAGTGGGGATTCACCCCTCCACTTT.

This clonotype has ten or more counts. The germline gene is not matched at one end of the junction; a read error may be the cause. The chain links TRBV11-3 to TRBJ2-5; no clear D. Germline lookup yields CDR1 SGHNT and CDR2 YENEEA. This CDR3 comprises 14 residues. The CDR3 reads CASSLGWDQEAQYF. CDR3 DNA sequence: TGTGCCAGCAGCTTAGGTTGGGATCAAGAGGCCCAGTACTTC.

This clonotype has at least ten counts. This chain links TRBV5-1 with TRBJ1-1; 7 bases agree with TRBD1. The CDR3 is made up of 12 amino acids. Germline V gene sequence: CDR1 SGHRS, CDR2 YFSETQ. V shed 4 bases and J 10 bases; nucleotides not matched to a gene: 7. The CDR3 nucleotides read TGCGCCAGCAGCACAGGGGAGGGGGTAGCTTTCTTT. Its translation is CASSTGEGVAFF.

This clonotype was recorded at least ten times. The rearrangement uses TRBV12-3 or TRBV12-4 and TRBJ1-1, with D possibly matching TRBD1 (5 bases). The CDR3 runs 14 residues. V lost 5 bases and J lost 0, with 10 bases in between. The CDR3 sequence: CASSPTVMNTEAFF. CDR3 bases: TGTGCCAGCAGTCCGACAGTCATGAACACTGAAGCTTTCTTT.

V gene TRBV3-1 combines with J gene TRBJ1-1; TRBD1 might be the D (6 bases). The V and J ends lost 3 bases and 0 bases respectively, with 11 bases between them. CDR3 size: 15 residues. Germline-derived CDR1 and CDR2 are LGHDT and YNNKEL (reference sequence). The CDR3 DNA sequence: TGTGCCAGCAGCCAGTTTGGACAGATGAACACTGAAGCTTTCTTT. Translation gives CASSQFGQMNTEAFF.

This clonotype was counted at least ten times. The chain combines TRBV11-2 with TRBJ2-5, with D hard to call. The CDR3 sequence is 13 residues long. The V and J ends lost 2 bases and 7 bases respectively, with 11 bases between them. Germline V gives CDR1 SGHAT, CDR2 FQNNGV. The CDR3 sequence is CASSLKGSGTQYF. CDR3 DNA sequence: TGTGCCAGCAGCTTAAAAGGGTCGGGGACCCAGTACTTC.

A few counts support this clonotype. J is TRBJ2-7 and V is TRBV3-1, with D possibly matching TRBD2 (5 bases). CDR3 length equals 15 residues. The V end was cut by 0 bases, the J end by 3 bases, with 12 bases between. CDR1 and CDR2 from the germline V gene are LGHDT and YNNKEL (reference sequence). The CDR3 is CASSQEARTGYEQYF. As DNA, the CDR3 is TGTGCCAGCAGCCAAGAGGCTAGGACTGGCTACGAGCAGTACTTC.

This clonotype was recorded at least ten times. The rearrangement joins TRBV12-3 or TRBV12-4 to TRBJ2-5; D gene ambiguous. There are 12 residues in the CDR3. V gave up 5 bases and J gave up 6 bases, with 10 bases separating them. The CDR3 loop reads CASSPAEQTQYF. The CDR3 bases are TGTGCCAGCAGTCCAGCCGAGCAGACCCAGTACTTC.

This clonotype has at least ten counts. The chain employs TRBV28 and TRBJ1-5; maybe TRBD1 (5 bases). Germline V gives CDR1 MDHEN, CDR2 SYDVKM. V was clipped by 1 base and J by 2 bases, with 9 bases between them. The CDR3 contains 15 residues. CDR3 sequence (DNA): TGTGCCAGCAGTTTATTGAGAGGGGGCAATCAGCCCCAGCATTTT. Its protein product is CASSLLRGGNQPQHF.

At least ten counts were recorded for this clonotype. CDR3 loop: CATSDPEISFPKGYTF. The CDR3 DNA reads TGTGCCACCAGTGACCCAGAGATTTCCTTCCCAAAAGGCTACACCTTC. This chain uses TRBV24-1 with TRBJ1-2; D is ambiguous. The CDR3 consists of 16 residues. CDR1 and CDR2 (germline): KGHDR, SFDVKD. Trimming stripped 4 bases from V and 8 bases from J, with 22 bases between.

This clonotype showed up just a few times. DNA of the CDR3: TGTGCCAGCAGTGAACAGGGGGTTATGGACACCGGGGAGCTGTTTTTT. It codes for CASSEQGVMDTGELFF. This chain uses TRBV25-1 with TRBJ2-2, with 7 bases matching TRBD1. J lost 3 bases, V lost 2 bases, and 6 bases had no gene match. The germline CDR1 and CDR2 sequences are MGHDK and SYGVNS. This CDR3 has 16 residues.

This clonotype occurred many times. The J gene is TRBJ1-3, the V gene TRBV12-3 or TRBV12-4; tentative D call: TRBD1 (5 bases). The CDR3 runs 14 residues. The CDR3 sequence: CAGEHGYSGNTIYF. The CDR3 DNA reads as TGTGCGGGGGAGCACGGCTACTCTGGAAACACCATATATTTT.

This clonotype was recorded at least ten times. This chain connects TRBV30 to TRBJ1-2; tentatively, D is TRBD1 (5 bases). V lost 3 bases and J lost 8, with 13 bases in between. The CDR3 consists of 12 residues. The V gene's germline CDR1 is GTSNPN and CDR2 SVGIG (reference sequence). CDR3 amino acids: CAWRQGGMGYTF. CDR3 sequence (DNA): TGTGCCTGGAGGCAGGGCGGTATGGGCTACACCTTC.

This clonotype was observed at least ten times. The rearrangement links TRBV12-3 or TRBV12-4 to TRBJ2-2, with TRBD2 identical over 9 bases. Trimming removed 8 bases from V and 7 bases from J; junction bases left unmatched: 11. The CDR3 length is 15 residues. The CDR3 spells CASVSRIAGVGELFF. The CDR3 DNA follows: TGTGCCAGCGTGAGCCGGATAGCGGGAGTCGGGGAGCTGTTTTTT.

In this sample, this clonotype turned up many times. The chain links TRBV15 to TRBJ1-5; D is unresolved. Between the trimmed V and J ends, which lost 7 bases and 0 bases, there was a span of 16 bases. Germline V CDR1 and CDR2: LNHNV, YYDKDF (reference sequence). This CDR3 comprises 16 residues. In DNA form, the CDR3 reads TGTGCCACCACCCTCCGGGGAAGAGATAGCAATCAGCCCCAGCATTTT. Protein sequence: CATTLRGRDSNQPQHF.

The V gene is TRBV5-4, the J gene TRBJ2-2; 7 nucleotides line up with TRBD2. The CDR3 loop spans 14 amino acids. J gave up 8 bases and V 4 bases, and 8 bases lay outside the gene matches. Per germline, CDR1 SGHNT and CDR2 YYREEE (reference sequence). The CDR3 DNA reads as TGTGCCAGCAGCACTAGCGAGAAAGCGGGGGAGCTGTTTTTT. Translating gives CASSTSEKAGELFF.

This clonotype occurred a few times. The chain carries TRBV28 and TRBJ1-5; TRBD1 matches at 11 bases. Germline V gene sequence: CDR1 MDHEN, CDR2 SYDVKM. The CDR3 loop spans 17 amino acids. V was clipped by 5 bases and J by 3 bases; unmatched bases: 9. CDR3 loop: CASSLSGTGGFNQPQHF. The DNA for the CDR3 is TGTGCCAGCAGTCTAAGCGGGACAGGGGGGTTCAATCAGCCCCAGCATTTT.

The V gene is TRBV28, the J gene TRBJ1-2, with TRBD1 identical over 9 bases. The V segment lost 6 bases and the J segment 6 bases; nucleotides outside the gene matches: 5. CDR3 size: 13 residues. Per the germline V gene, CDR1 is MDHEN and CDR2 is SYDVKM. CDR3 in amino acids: CASRQGAQHGYTF. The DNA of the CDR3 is TGTGCCAGCAGACAGGGGGCTCAGCATGGCTACACCTTC.

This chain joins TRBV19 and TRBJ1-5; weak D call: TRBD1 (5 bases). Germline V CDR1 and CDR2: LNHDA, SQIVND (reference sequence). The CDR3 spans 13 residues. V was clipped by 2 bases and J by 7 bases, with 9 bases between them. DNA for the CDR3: TGTGCCAGTAGTATACAGGGTCAGCAGCCCCAGCATTTT. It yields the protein CASSIQGQQPQHF. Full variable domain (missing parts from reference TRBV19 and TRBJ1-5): DGGITQSPKYLFRKEGQNVTLSCEQNLNHDAMYWYRQDPGQGLRLIYYSQIVNDFQKGDIAEGYSVSREKKESFPLTVTSAQKNPTAFYLCASSIQGQQPQHFGDGTRLSIL.

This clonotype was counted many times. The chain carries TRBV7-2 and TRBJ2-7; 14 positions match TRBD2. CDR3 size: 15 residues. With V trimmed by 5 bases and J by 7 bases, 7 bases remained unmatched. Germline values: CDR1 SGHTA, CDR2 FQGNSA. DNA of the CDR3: TGTGCCAGCAGCGCCGGGACTAGCGGGAGTGATGAGCAGTACTTC. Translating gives CASSAGTSGSDEQYF. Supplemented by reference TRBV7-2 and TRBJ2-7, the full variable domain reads GAGVSQSPSNKVTEKGKDVELRCDPISGHTALYWYRQSLGQGLEFLIYFQGNSAPDKSGLPSDRFSAERTGGSVSTLTIQRTQQEDSAVYLCASSAGTSGSDEQYFGPGTRLTVT.

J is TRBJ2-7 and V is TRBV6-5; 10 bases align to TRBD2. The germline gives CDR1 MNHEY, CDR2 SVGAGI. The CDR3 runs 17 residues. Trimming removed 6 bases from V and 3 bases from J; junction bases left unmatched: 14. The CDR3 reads CASSLGGWTSGGYEQYF. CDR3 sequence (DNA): TGTGCCAGCAGCTTAGGCGGCTGGACTAGCGGAGGCTACGAGCAGTACTTC.